This is a list of T cell receptor beta chains from one sample in a study of cytomegalovirus exposure and HLA in healthy donors. The repertoire was sequenced with immunoSEQ multiplex PCR; TCRdb's copy has only in-frame clones and lacks some. This table has 150,000 to 200,000 clones, approximately 70% appearing once. The sample taken for sequencing was PBMCs. The receptors shown here come from a young man in good health and CMV-seropositive. Each CDR3 is given with its conserved first and last residue. The D gene is left open where the match is weak. Clone size is not always given. Where it is, it says once, few, many or a class for expanded clones.

clone_size j_call d_call v_call cdr3_aa cdr3_nt
once TRBJ2-1 TRBD2 TRBV27 CASSSPLAGLGEQFF TGTGCCAGCAGTTCTCCCCTAGCGGGGTTGGGTGAGCAGTTCTTC
NA TRBJ1-1 NA TRBV12-5 CASAHGGVSTEAFF TGTGCTAGTGCCCACGGGGGGGTAAGCACTGAAGCTTTCTTT
NA TRBJ2-1 TRBD2 TRBV2 CASSESGGSYNEQFF TGTGCCAGCAGTGAGAGCGGGGGATCCTACAATGAGCAGTTCTTC
NA TRBJ1-2 TRBD1 TRBV4-1 CASSQGEQGSYTF TGCGCCAGCAGCCAAGGAGAACAGGGGTCCTACACCTTC
NA TRBJ2-1 TRBD2 TRBV11-3 CASSPSAGEFYNEQFF TGTGCCAGCAGCCCTTCGGCGGGAGAATTCTACAATGAGCAGTTCTTC
NA TRBJ2-1 TRBD2 TRBV5-1 CASSLAVSGSDEQFF TGCGCCAGCAGCTTGGCGGTTAGCGGGAGCGATGAGCAGTTCTTC
NA TRBJ2-3 NA TRBV9 CASSPRRGSSTDTQYF TGTGCCAGCAGCCCGAGGAGGGGCTCTAGCACAGATACGCAGTATTTT
NA TRBJ2-1 NA TRBV7-9 CASSLALEVQFF TGTGCCAGCAGCTTAGCGCTAGAAGTGCAGTTCTTC
NA TRBJ2-1 TRBD2 TRBV7-2 CASSQGLAGGEQFF TGTGCCAGCAGCCAGGGACTAGCTGGCGGTGAGCAGTTCTTC
few TRBJ2-1 NA TRBV5-1 CASSLPLSYNEQFF TGCGCCAGCAGCTTGCCTTTGAGTTACAATGAGCAGTTCTTC
NA TRBJ2-5 NA TRBV5-4 CASSTGTTDQETQYF TGTGCCAGCAGCACAGGGACAACGGACCAAGAGACCCAGTACTTC
NA TRBJ2-3 TRBD1 TRBV5-1 CASSLDPTGFAQYF TGCGCCAGCAGCTTGGACCCGACAGGGTTTGCGCAGTATTTT
NA TRBJ2-2 TRBD1 TRBV2 CASLDRARDTGELFF TGTGCAAGCCTCGACAGGGCTCGAGACACCGGGGAGCTGTTTTTT
NA TRBJ1-1 NA TRBV30 CAWSVTENTEAFF TGTGCCTGGAGTGTAACAGAGAACACTGAAGCTTTCTTT
few TRBJ1-6 NA TRBV6-6 CASSYESSYNSPLHF TGTGCCAGCAGTTACGAGAGCTCCTATAATTCACCCCTCCACTTT
NA TRBJ2-1 NA TRBV5-1 CASSSRGFDNEQFF TGCGCCAGCAGCTCCAGGGGATTCGACAATGAGCAGTTCTTC
NA TRBJ2-1 TRBD1 TRBV7-2 CASSSTHGQGNEQFF TGTGCCAGCAGCTCCACACACGGACAGGGCAATGAGCAGTTCTTC
NA TRBJ1-1 TRBD1 TRBV6-1 CASSERQGRTEAFF TGTGCCAGCAGTGAAAGACAGGGGAGGACTGAAGCTTTCTTT
few TRBJ2-3 TRBD2 TRBV9 CASSPSGGRTDTQYF TGTGCCAGCAGCCCTAGCGGGGGCCGCACAGATACGCAGTATTTT
NA TRBJ2-2 TRBD1 TRBV6-4 CASSETGDTGELFF TGTGCCAGCAGTGAAACAGGGGACACCGGGGAGCTGTTTTTT
few TRBJ2-3 NA TRBV6-1 CASNWQGTDTQYF TGTGCCAGCAACTGGCAGGGGACAGATACGCAGTATTTT
few TRBJ2-1 TRBD2 TRBV6-1 CASSAKASGDYNEQFF TGTGCCAGCAGTGCAAAAGCTAGCGGGGACTACAATGAGCAGTTCTTC
few TRBJ1-2 TRBD1 TRBV6-1 CASSRQGNGYTF TGTGCCAGCAGCCGACAGGGAAATGGCTACACCTTC
NA TRBJ1-2 NA TRBV6-5 CASSRNPDGYTF TGTGCCAGCAGCCGCAATCCGGATGGCTACACCTTC
NA TRBJ2-5 TRBD2 TRBV7-9 CASSSGTSGETQYF TGTGCCAGCAGCTCAGGGACTAGCGGGGAGACCCAGTACTTC
NA TRBJ1-2 NA TRBV28 CASSFAGGDGYTF TGTGCCAGCAGTTTTGCGGGGGGCGACGGCTACACCTTC
NA TRBJ2-2 NA TRBV2 CASSEGLAMAGELFF TGTGCCAGCAGTGAAGGCCTAGCAATGGCCGGGGAGCTGTTTTTT
NA TRBJ1-1 TRBD1 TRBV7-8 CASRVGREGGGTNTEAFF TGTGCCAGCAGAGTAGGTAGGGAAGGGGGCGGAACGAACACTGAAGCTTTCTTT
NA TRBJ1-5 TRBD1 TRBV18 CASSPGQGAYQPQHF TGTGCCAGCTCACCCGGACAGGGGGCTTATCAGCCCCAGCATTTT
NA TRBJ2-1 TRBD2 TRBV25-1 CASRERGAPGNEQFF TGTGCCAGCAGGGAGCGGGGGGCTCCTGGCAATGAGCAGTTCTTC
NA TRBJ2-5 TRBD2 TRBV28 CASSWNRDSGGNGAQYF TGTGCCAGCAGTTGGAATAGAGATAGCGGGGGAAACGGGGCCCAGTACTTC